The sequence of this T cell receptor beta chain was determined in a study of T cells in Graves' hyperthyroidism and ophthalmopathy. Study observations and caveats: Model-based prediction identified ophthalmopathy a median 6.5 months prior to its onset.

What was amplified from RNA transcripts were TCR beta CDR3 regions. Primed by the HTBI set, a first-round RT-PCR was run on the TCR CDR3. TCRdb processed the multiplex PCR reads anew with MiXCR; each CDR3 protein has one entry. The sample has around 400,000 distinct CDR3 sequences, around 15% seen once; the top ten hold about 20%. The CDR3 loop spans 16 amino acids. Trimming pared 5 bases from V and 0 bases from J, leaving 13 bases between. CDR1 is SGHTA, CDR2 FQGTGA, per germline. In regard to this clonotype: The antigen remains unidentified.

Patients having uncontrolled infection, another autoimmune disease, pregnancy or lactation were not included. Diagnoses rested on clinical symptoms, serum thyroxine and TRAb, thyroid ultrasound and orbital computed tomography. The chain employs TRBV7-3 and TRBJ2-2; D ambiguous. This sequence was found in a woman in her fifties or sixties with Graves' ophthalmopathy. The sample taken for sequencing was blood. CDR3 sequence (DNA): TGTGCCAGCAGCAGAGAAGTGGGATCGAACACCGGGGAGCTGTTTTTT. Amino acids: CASSREVGSNTGELFF.